This T cell receptor beta chain was recorded in a study of vaccination and CD4 T cells after COVID-19. Study as a whole: Control cultures received a CEFX pool, an HIV-1 Nef pool, or no peptide.

CDR1 MNHNS and CDR2 SASEGT come from the germline V gene. The CDR3 loop spans 12 amino acids. The V end was cut by 8 bases, the J end by 11 bases, with 13 bases between. Oncomine TCR Beta short-read sequencing was applied to DNA from cultured CD4+ T cells. It was cultured CD4+ T cells from which genomic DNA was extracted. Each CDR3 protein gets one entry after TCRdb re-called the PCR reads with MiXCR. The sample consists of around 12,000 distinct CDR3 sequences, 60% to 80% of them appearing once. Concerning this clonotype itself: What it recognizes is unknown.

The treatment: approximately nine-day PBMC culture with coronavirus spike peptide pools or control peptides (ViraFEST assay). Before TCRs were sequenced, ViraFEST expanded antigen-specific T cells with peptide pools. Peptide pools at 9.5 to 10 ug/ml, together with 7.5 to 10 IU/ml IL-2, were added to cultures of around 2.2 million PBMCs per well. The TCR sequence derives from a human donor who had recovered from COVID-19. V is TRBV6-1 and J is TRBJ1-6, with D possibly being TRBD1 (6 bases). The specimen was CD4+ T cells from blood, cultured in vitro. The CDR3 protein is CASARGAAPLHF. The DNA for the CDR3 is TGTGCCAGCGCCCGGGGGGCGGCACCCCTCCACTTT.